This TCR beta chain was identified during a study of shared clonotypes between healthy human individuals (dated by TCRdb to between 2020 and 2021). The study in broad terms: The cohort comprised two women and a few men aged 18 to 49 years. For each donor, CD4 naive and CD4 memory were each run on three plates, CD8 naive on two plates, and CD8 memory on one plate. The study deeply sequenced blood TCR repertoires of about 5 healthy adults to estimate repertoire size and the extent of clonotype sharing between individuals. Different laboratories and diverse techniques were used to prepare libraries and sequence TCR repertoires, to increase sequencing depth and limit assay-specific biases. Per donor, leukapheresis produced somewhere between about 0.94 and 10 billion PBMCs.

The CDR3 runs 19 residues from the cysteine to the phenylalanine. Only CDR3 DNA remains: 57 bases, in frame from the first base. Using the deep immunoSEQ assay, multiplex PCR amplified TCR CDR3 regions from genomic DNA. Extracted genomic DNA from each cell subset was distributed evenly across all wells of several immunoSEQ 96-well plates, and each plate was treated as a replicate. Each replicate PCR for sorted subsets received about 180 ng genomic DNA, equal to some 32,000 T cell genomes. Purified libraries were measured with a Qubit 3.0 fluorometer, size-checked on a Bioanalyzer 2100, and measured again with the KAPA Library Quantification kit. Every immunoSEQ 96-well plate was sequenced on a dedicated single-read 150-cycle Illumina NextSeq 550 flow cell. For the original study's pipeline: The immunoSEQ output contained only junctional sequences without quality scores, so filtering could not match that applied to full-length reads. To assign V/J genes and CDR3, sequences were annotated using PyIR, a Python wrapper for IgBLAST v1.9, with IMGT germline references. Reads with weak V/J assignments (E-value above 1e-6), missing CDR3, stop codons, out-of-frame junctions, or ambiguous translated residues were removed. A V3J clonotype was defined by an identical inferred V gene, J gene, and CDR3 amino acid sequence. The percentage overlap between two repertoires was calculated by dividing the number of shared unique clonotypes by the size of the smaller repertoire. RTK rarefaction, the Chao1 estimator, and Recon v2.1 estimates of unobserved clonotypes were used to assess repertoire richness. Generation probabilities were computed with OLGA for all TCRbeta clonotypes obtained by the gDNA method from several donors. Drawn from immuneACCESS, this table holds only the in-frame rearrangements with V and J called that TCRdb kept. Clones are partly lost; checked studies trace under half to an unresolved V gene and leave the rest unexplained. V and J calls and clone size are given by that table; D and trimming were obtained from the DNA. This sample holds around 640,000 clones; around 96% were observed only once. The ten top clones hold about 0.12% of the sample.

Study-wide findings and limitations: Compared with non-shared clonotypes, the clonotypes found in all four sorted-subset donors had higher generation probabilities. Naive subsets generally had larger estimated clonotype richness than memory subsets did. Incomplete sequencing was indicated by rarefaction of sorted-subset datasets, despite the large sequencing depth. Because the study included only a small number of donors, the genetic and exposure-history diversity represented was limited. Based on pairwise subsampling, the degree of clonotype sharing among donors was expected to be affected by sequencing depth. Only blood was sampled, and tissue TCR repertoires likely differ from those in blood. Across several donors, about 5.2% of naive CD4, 3% to 3.5% of naive CD8, about 2.3% of memory CD4, and under 0.45% of memory CD8 clonotypes were shared.

Details on this clone: Its recognized antigen is unknown. No qualities accompany the bases; no much larger clone lies one base away.

CD8 naive samples consisted of CD45RO-negative cells that were positively selected for CCR7, yielding a CD45RA+CCR7+ population without TemRA cells. The donors were healthy, HIV-negative adults with no recently reported acute infections or vaccinations. Only Caucasian adults living in Nashville, Tennessee, USA were represented among the donors. Blood was obtained by leukapheresis, after which PBMCs were separated by Ficoll-Histopaque density gradient centrifugation and cryopreserved in liquid nitrogen vapor phase. Purity and quantity of every magnetically sorted T cell population were checked by analytical flow cytometry. From each sorted fraction, genomic DNA was isolated and quantified by UV absorbance on a Nanodrop 2000c.

The material sequenced was naive CD8+ T cells sorted from blood. The cell subset or site label for this specimen denotes: CD45RA+CCR7+. The source of this sequence is a woman in her 30s in good health. The sequence is built from TRBV21-1 and TRBJ2-7; the tabulated D call, TRBD1, remains unverified against the DNA. TRBV21-1 constitutes a pseudogene. The base sequence is TGTGCCAGCAGCAAAGAAATGGGACAGGGACTGCCTTTCCCCTACGAGCAGTACTTC. Its protein product is CASSKEMGQGLPFPYEQYF.